One TCR beta chain is described in this entry. The antigen remains undetermined. The data were obtained in a study of CD8+ T cells in alopecia areata. Study details: Each of the treated patients was given oral tofacitinib, 5 to 10 mg twice daily, for moderate-to-severe alopecia areata. Study-wide results and limits: Scalp sample data also include resident alphabeta T cells from normal skin. Mice showed clearer TCR sharing than patients did, a gap that was possibly HLA-related.

The junction had 3 bases not matched to a gene; V was cut back by 4 bases and J by 5 bases. The CDR3 is 13 amino acids. Germline CDR1 and CDR2: SQVTM and ANQGSEA. Alopecia areata patients provided lesional scalp punch biopsies and peripheral blood. Sequencing relied on a cDNA template that was reverse transcribed from extracted RNA. Using immunoSEQ multiplex PCR, the repertoire was profiled, and TCRdb retains in-frame clones only, with some absent. The sample includes over 100,000 clones, about 49% of them seen just once. The sample was CD8+ T cells sorted from blood, taken at week 0. This receptor was taken from a human donor with alopecia areata. The chain links TRBV29-1 to TRBJ2-1; TRBD1 agrees at 9 bases. CDR3 sequence: CSVGTGEDNEQFF. The CDR3 bases are TGCAGCGTTGGGACAGGGGAGGACAATGAGCAGTTCTTC.